This T cell receptor beta chain comes out of a study of T cell responses to AZD1222 COVID-19 vaccine. Some clones are missing from TCRdb's copy, which holds only in-frame ones; the method was immunoSEQ multiplex PCR. The table shows 54,000 or so clones, with nearly 80% occurring only once. The V segment lost 2 bases and the J segment 4 bases; nucleotides outside the gene matches: 7. From germline, CDR1 is MNHEY and CDR2 SVGAGI. The CDR3 contains 15 residues. Findings and caveats of the study: Only after the peak T cell response were repertoires sampled.

As to this clone: Its antigen remains unknown.

The sequenced sample was peripheral blood, obtained 28 days after the second AZD1222 dose. The sequence was collected from an adult who received the AZD1222 COVID-19 vaccine. This chain connects TRBV6-5 to TRBJ1-2; TRBD1 matches at 7 bases. Here the CDR3 DNA reads TGTGCCAGCAGTTACCTAGCCGGGGACAGCTATGGCTACACCTTC. Its protein product is CASSYLAGDSYGYTF.